The T cell receptor (beta chain) under discussion was sequenced for a study of T cell responses to AZD1222 COVID-19 vaccine. The study, taken as a whole, reports: Donor demographics were predominantly white British with a female majority; clonal diversity may be underestimated. Within unmutated variant regions lay the reported targets of nearly half of spike-specific TCRs. Only 5 or 6 individuals given AZD1222 were seropositive at baseline.

Trimming stripped 6 bases from V and 2 bases from J, with 14 bases between. The CDR3 is 15 amino acids. The germline CDR1 and CDR2 sequences are MGHRA and YSYEKL. The sample holds one count of this clone. Its target is unknown. The table came from immunoSEQ multiplex PCR; TCRdb's copy has only in-frame clones and leaves some out. There are 80,000 to 100,000 clones in the sample; 70% to 90% occur only once, and around 5% lies in the top ten. The clonotype originates from an adult who received the AZD1222 COVID-19 vaccine. Source: peripheral blood, taken 28 days after the second AZD1222 dose. The gene calls are TRBV4-1 and TRBJ1-5; D gene uncertain. CDR3 region: CASRSQAGGNQPQHF. In nucleotides, the CDR3 is TGCGCCAGCAGAAGTCAGGCTGGTGGCAATCAGCCCCAGCATTTT.